This section outlines one TCR beta chain sequence together with its context. Time point reported: peripheral blood 6 weeks after treatment start. The V gene's germline CDR1 is LNHDA and CDR2 SQIVND (reference sequence). Germline trimming cut 8 bases from V and 4 bases from J; bases unmatched to any gene: 7. The CDR3 covers 15 residues. Clones were read by immunoSEQ multiplex PCR, and TCRdb kept only the in-frame ones, dropping some. The table has around 69,000 clones, around 90% seen once. The data were taken from a study of PD-L1 blockade in urothelial cancer. The chain employs TRBV19 and TRBJ2-2; 10 bases fit TRBD1. Source: PBMCs, taken around atezolizumab (anti-PD-L1) treatment. This clonotype was obtained from a woman older than 75 with urothelial cancer. The CDR3, as DNA: TGTGCCAGTTCCCGAGACAGGGGGCCCACCGGGGAGCTGTTTTTT. Its protein is CASSRDRGPTGELFF.